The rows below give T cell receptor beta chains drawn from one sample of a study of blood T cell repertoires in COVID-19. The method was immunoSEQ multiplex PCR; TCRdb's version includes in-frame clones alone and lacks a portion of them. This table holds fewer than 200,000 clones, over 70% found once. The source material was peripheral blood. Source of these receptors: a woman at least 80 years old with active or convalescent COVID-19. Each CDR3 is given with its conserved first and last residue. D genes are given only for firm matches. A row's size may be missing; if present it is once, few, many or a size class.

CDR3 protein: CASKDTGGEKLFF
CDR3 DNA: TGTGCCAGTAAGGACACCGGGGGGGAAAAACTGTTTTTT
clone size: .
J gene: TRBJ1-4
V gene: TRBV19
D gene: .

CDR3 protein: CASSPGQGNSGNTIYF
CDR3 DNA: TGCGCCAGCAGCCCGGGACAGGGTAACTCTGGAAACACCATATATTTT
clone size: many
J gene: TRBJ1-3
V gene: TRBV4-1
D gene: TRBD1

CDR3 protein: CSASSRGIRSGNTIYF
CDR3 DNA: TGCAGTGCTAGTTCCAGGGGGATTCGGTCTGGAAACACCATATATTTT
clone size: .
J gene: TRBJ1-3
V gene: TRBV20-1
D gene: TRBD1

CDR3 protein: CASSVSTGGGKSPLHF
CDR3 DNA: TGTGCCAGCAGTGTATCGACAGGGGGCGGGAAATCACCCCTCCACTTT
clone size: .
J gene: TRBJ1-6
V gene: TRBV6-1
D gene: TRBD1

CDR3 protein: CASSSPSGVYGYTF
CDR3 DNA: TGTGCCAGCAGCTCCCCGTCGGGGGTCTATGGCTACACCTTC
clone size: few
J gene: TRBJ1-2
V gene: TRBV5-8
D gene: .

CDR3 protein: CASTQNPYNSPLHF
CDR3 DNA: TGTGCCAGCACCCAAAATCCCTATAATTCACCCCTCCACTTT
clone size: once
J gene: TRBJ1-6
V gene: TRBV6-5
D gene: .

CDR3 protein: CASSLGQLRGQPQHF
CDR3 DNA: TGTGCCAGCAGCTTGGGTCAGCTCCGGGGTCAGCCCCAGCATTTT
clone size: once
J gene: TRBJ1-5
V gene: TRBV13
D gene: .

CDR3 protein: CASRRTRDDGYTF
CDR3 DNA: TGTGCCAGCAGAAGGACCAGGGATGACGGCTACACCTTC
clone size: .
J gene: TRBJ1-2
V gene: TRBV3-1/TRBV3-2
D gene: .

CDR3 protein: CASTLDRGRWTGELFF
CDR3 DNA: TGCGCCAGCACCCTGGACAGGGGGCGATGGACCGGGGAGCTGTTTTTT
clone size: .
J gene: TRBJ2-2
V gene: TRBV5-1
D gene: TRBD1

CDR3 protein: CAISESADRRSYNSPLHF
CDR3 DNA: TGTGCCATCAGTGAGTCCGCAGACAGGAGATCCTATAATTCACCCCTCCACTTT
clone size: .
J gene: TRBJ1-6
V gene: TRBV10-3
D gene: .

CDR3 protein: CASSATGSPSNGYTF
CDR3 DNA: TGTGCCAGTAGTGCCACAGGCTCCCCTTCCAATGGCTACACCTTC
clone size: .
J gene: TRBJ1-2
V gene: TRBV19
D gene: .

CDR3 protein: CASSYGAGNNEQFF
CDR3 DNA: TGTGCCAGCAGTTACGGAGCGGGGAACAATGAGCAGTTCTTC
clone size: .
J gene: TRBJ2-1
V gene: TRBV6-2/TRBV6-3
D gene: TRBD2

CDR3 protein: CAFKTGSNTEAFF
CDR3 DNA: TGTGCCTTTAAGACAGGGTCGAACACTGAAGCTTTCTTT
clone size: .
J gene: TRBJ1-1
V gene: TRBV30
D gene: TRBD1

CDR3 protein: CASSQDLGQEAFF
CDR3 DNA: TGTGCCAGCAGCCAAGACCTTGGACAGGAAGCTTTCTTT
clone size: .
J gene: TRBJ1-1
V gene: TRBV3-1/TRBV3-2
D gene: .

CDR3 protein: CASREGQGRRNEQFF
CDR3 DNA: TGTGCCAGTAGGGAGGGACAGGGACGCCGTAATGAGCAGTTCTTC
clone size: few
J gene: TRBJ2-1
V gene: TRBV19
D gene: TRBD1

CDR3 protein: CASSSTGTVGEKLFF
CDR3 DNA: TGTGCCAGCAGCTCGACCGGGACAGTGGGTGAAAAACTGTTTTTT
clone size: .
J gene: TRBJ1-4
V gene: TRBV5-4
D gene: TRBD1

CDR3 protein: CASRDGTGGNSPLHF
CDR3 DNA: TGCGCCAGCAGGGATGGGACAGGAGGTAATTCACCCCTCCACTTT
clone size: few
J gene: TRBJ1-6
V gene: TRBV5-1
D gene: TRBD1

CDR3 protein: CASSTAMNTEAFF
CDR3 DNA: TGTGCCAGCAGTACAGCAATGAACACTGAAGCTTTCTTT
clone size: .
J gene: TRBJ1-1
V gene: TRBV6-2/TRBV6-3
D gene: .

CDR3 protein: CASSPLAGASYEQYF
CDR3 DNA: TGCGCCAGCAGCCCCTTAGCGGGCGCCTCCTACGAGCAGTACTTC
clone size: .
J gene: TRBJ2-7
V gene: TRBV4-1
D gene: TRBD2

CDR3 protein: CASSSLWGQVSYNEQFF
CDR3 DNA: TGTGCCAGCAGCTCCCTCTGGGGGCAGGTTAGCTACAATGAGCAGTTCTTC
clone size: once
J gene: TRBJ2-1
V gene: TRBV5-5
D gene: .

CDR3 protein: CASSQGQGNYNEQFF
CDR3 DNA: TGTGCCAGCAGCCAGGGACAGGGGAACTACAATGAGCAGTTCTTC
clone size: .
J gene: TRBJ2-1
V gene: TRBV3-1/TRBV3-2
D gene: TRBD1

CDR3 protein: CASSLDRDNEKLFF
CDR3 DNA: TGTGCCAGCAGCTTAGACAGGGATAATGAAAAACTGTTTTTT
clone size: .
J gene: TRBJ1-4
V gene: TRBV7-9
D gene: .

CDR3 protein: CASSPSPGQGYEQYF
CDR3 DNA: TGTGCCAGCAGCCCATCGCCGGGACAGGGGTACGAGCAGTACTTC
clone size: .
J gene: TRBJ2-7
V gene: TRBV7-2
D gene: TRBD1

CDR3 protein: CASSAGGRLSEQFF
CDR3 DNA: TGTGCCAGCAGCGCAGGGGGGCGGTTATCGGAGCAGTTCTTC
clone size: few
J gene: TRBJ2-1
V gene: TRBV7-6
D gene: .

CDR3 protein: CASSPWTDPYEQYF
CDR3 DNA: TGTGCCAGCAGCCCGTGGACAGACCCCTACGAGCAGTACTTC
clone size: .
J gene: TRBJ2-7
V gene: TRBV9
D gene: .

CDR3 protein: CASSYSSGSREKLFF
CDR3 DNA: TGTGCCAGCAGTTACTCGTCGGGTTCCCGAGAAAAACTGTTTTTT
clone size: .
J gene: TRBJ1-4
V gene: TRBV6-5
D gene: .

CDR3 protein: CASTRGETGLRNQPQHF
CDR3 DNA: TGCGCCAGCACCCGTGGGGAGACAGGATTAAGAAATCAGCCCCAGCATTTT
clone size: .
J gene: TRBJ1-5
V gene: TRBV4-1
D gene: .

CDR3 protein: CASSRGGAKNIQYF
CDR3 DNA: TGTGCCAGCAGCCGGGGGGGAGCCAAAAACATTCAGTACTTC
clone size: .
J gene: TRBJ2-4
V gene: TRBV3-1/TRBV3-2
D gene: TRBD2

CDR3 protein: CASSLQGVSTDTQYF
CDR3 DNA: TGTGCCAGCAGCTTACAAGGGGTGAGCACAGATACGCAGTATTTT
clone size: once
J gene: TRBJ2-3
V gene: TRBV7-9
D gene: .

CDR3 protein: CASSLVQGIFSSYNEQFF
CDR3 DNA: TGTGCCAGCAGCTTAGTCCAGGGGATCTTCAGCTCCTACAATGAGCAGTTCTTC
clone size: .
J gene: TRBJ2-1
V gene: TRBV7-9
D gene: .

CDR3 protein: CASSEHSGTGSYGYTF
CDR3 DNA: TGTGCCAGCAGTGAACACTCAGGGACAGGCTCCTATGGCTACACCTTC
clone size: .
J gene: TRBJ1-2
V gene: TRBV6-1
D gene: TRBD1

CDR3 protein: CAITSTGNTEAFF
CDR3 DNA: TGTGCCATCACATCGACAGGGAACACTGAAGCTTTCTTT
clone size: .
J gene: TRBJ1-1
V gene: TRBV10-3
D gene: .

CDR3 protein: CASSHLLPLKVAGAYEQYF
CDR3 DNA: TGCGCCAGCAGCCATCTCCTCCCCCTCAAGGTAGCGGGGGCCTACGAGCAGTACTTC
clone size: few
J gene: TRBJ2-7
V gene: TRBV4-1
D gene: TRBD2

CDR3 protein: CASSLYRDRDIGNTIYF
CDR3 DNA: TGTGCCAGTAGTCTCTACCGCGACAGGGACATTGGAAACACCATATATTTT
clone size: .
J gene: TRBJ1-3
V gene: TRBV19
D gene: TRBD1

CDR3 protein: CASSEGTGRGTQYF
CDR3 DNA: TGCGCCAGCAGTGAGGGGACAGGGAGGGGTACGCAGTATTTT
clone size: .
J gene: TRBJ2-3
V gene: TRBV10-2
D gene: TRBD1

CDR3 protein: CAWRVSGEYGYTF
CDR3 DNA: TGTGCCTGGCGGGTGTCAGGGGAGTATGGCTACACCTTC
clone size: .
J gene: TRBJ1-2
V gene: TRBV30
D gene: .

CDR3 protein: CASRRGVDYGYTF
CDR3 DNA: TGTGCCAGCAGAAGGGGCGTGGACTATGGCTACACCTTC
clone size: few
J gene: TRBJ1-2
V gene: TRBV5-4
D gene: .

CDR3 protein: CASSYRGSALGTGELFF
CDR3 DNA: TGTGCCAGCAGCTACAGGGGCTCCGCCTTAGGGACCGGGGAGCTGTTTTTT
clone size: .
J gene: TRBJ2-2
V gene: TRBV5-8
D gene: TRBD1

CDR3 protein: CASSPTGRTSGNTIYF
CDR3 DNA: TGTGCCAGTAGCCCGACAGGAAGGACCTCTGGAAACACCATATATTTT
clone size: .
J gene: TRBJ1-3
V gene: TRBV19
D gene: .

CDR3 protein: CASNDGGSVGNTIYF
CDR3 DNA: TGTGCCAGCAACGACGGGGGTTCGGTAGGAAACACCATATATTTT
clone size: .
J gene: TRBJ1-3
V gene: TRBV2
D gene: .

CDR3 protein: CASSHLGGAGFLSTQYF
CDR3 DNA: TGTGCCAGCAGCCACCTCGGGGGGGCGGGTTTCTTGAGTACGCAGTATTTT
clone size: .
J gene: TRBJ2-3
V gene: TRBV21-1
D gene: .

CDR3 protein: CAISGGISVVYEQYF
CDR3 DNA: TGTGCCATCAGTGGGGGCATATCAGTGGTCTACGAGCAGTACTTC
clone size: .
J gene: TRBJ2-7
V gene: TRBV10-3
D gene: .

CDR3 protein: CAWSDYPGNTIYF
CDR3 DNA: TGTGCCTGGAGTGACTACCCTGGAAACACCATATATTTT
clone size: once
J gene: TRBJ1-3
V gene: TRBV30
D gene: .

CDR3 protein: CASSSSGTGGGLGETQYF
CDR3 DNA: TGTGCCAGCAGTTCTTCCGGGACAGGGGGCGGACTGGGGGAGACCCAGTACTTC
clone size: once
J gene: TRBJ2-5
V gene: TRBV27
D gene: TRBD1

CDR3 protein: CASGGGTGYTF
CDR3 DNA: TGTGCCTCCGGCGGGGGCACTGGCTACACCTTC
clone size: .
J gene: TRBJ1-2
V gene: TRBV10-3
D gene: .

CDR3 protein: CASNSPQSEQYF
CDR3 DNA: TGTGCCAGTAACTCACCTCAAAGCGAGCAGTACTTC
clone size: .
J gene: TRBJ2-7
V gene: TRBV19
D gene: .

CDR3 protein: CASSIMLGGRTDTQYF
CDR3 DNA: TGTGCCAGTAGTATAATGTTAGGGGGCAGGACAGATACGCAGTATTTT
clone size: .
J gene: TRBJ2-3
V gene: TRBV19
D gene: TRBD1

CDR3 protein: CASSLLVDTQYF
CDR3 DNA: TGTGCCAGCAGCTTACTAGTAGATACGCAGTATTTT
clone size: .
J gene: TRBJ2-3
V gene: TRBV11-3
D gene: .

CDR3 protein: CASSVGDAAGSTIYF
CDR3 DNA: TGTGCCAGCAGCGTAGGGGATGCAGCGGGCAGCACCATATATTTT
clone size: .
J gene: TRBJ1-3
V gene: TRBV9
D gene: .

CDR3 protein: CSVRKWAGANTEAFF
CDR3 DNA: TGCAGCGTTCGAAAATGGGCAGGGGCGAACACTGAAGCTTTCTTT
clone size: .
J gene: TRBJ1-1
V gene: TRBV29-1
D gene: .

CDR3 protein: CASSPFGPGQNTEAFF
CDR3 DNA: TGTGCCAGCTCACCATTCGGGCCCGGACAGAACACTGAAGCTTTCTTT
clone size: .
J gene: TRBJ1-1
V gene: TRBV18
D gene: .

CDR3 protein: CASSSTGGRGGFF
CDR3 DNA: TGTGCCAGCAGTTCAACAGGGGGCAGGGGAGGTTTCTTT
clone size: .
J gene: TRBJ1-1
V gene: TRBV28
D gene: TRBD1

CDR3 protein: CASSPYGTSGTGELFF
CDR3 DNA: TGCGCCAGCAGCCCATACGGGACTAGCGGCACCGGGGAGCTGTTTTTT
clone size: .
J gene: TRBJ2-2
V gene: TRBV4-1
D gene: TRBD2

CDR3 protein: CASSPRTLGYGYTF
CDR3 DNA: TGTGCCAGCAGCCCACGGACATTGGGTTATGGCTACACCTTC
clone size: .
J gene: TRBJ1-2
V gene: TRBV7-8
D gene: .

CDR3 protein: CASSRDVGTVNMNTEAFF
CDR3 DNA: TGTGCCAGCAGCCGGGATGTTGGGACAGTAAACATGAACACTGAAGCTTTCTTT
clone size: .
J gene: TRBJ1-1
V gene: TRBV14
D gene: TRBD1

CDR3 protein: CAISATAGTPDTQYF
CDR3 DNA: TGTGCCATCAGTGCAACAGCGGGGACACCAGATACGCAGTATTTT
clone size: .
J gene: TRBJ2-3
V gene: TRBV10-3
D gene: .

CDR3 protein: CASSPSSRSGDTEAFF
CDR3 DNA: TGTGCCAGCTCACCATCCTCCCGATCAGGGGACACTGAAGCTTTCTTT
clone size: .
J gene: TRBJ1-1
V gene: TRBV18
D gene: .

CDR3 protein: CSGGRYSGNTIYF
CDR3 DNA: TGTTCCGGGGGGCGGTACTCTGGAAACACCATATATTTT
clone size: .
J gene: TRBJ1-3
V gene: TRBV18
D gene: .

CDR3 protein: CASSLEIGQNTEAFF
CDR3 DNA: TGTGCCAGCAGCTTGGAGATAGGCCAGAACACTGAAGCTTTCTTT
clone size: once
J gene: TRBJ1-1
V gene: TRBV7-9
D gene: .

CDR3 protein: CASRTGDMSSDTQYF
CDR3 DNA: TGTGCCAGCCGGACAGGGGATATGTCCTCCGATACGCAGTATTTT
clone size: .
J gene: TRBJ2-3
V gene: TRBV2
D gene: TRBD1